This T cell receptor (beta chain) was obtained from a study of blood T cell repertoires in COVID-19. Study information: PBMCs, B-cell-depleted T cells, or T cells were the source of the cDNA or gDNA that made up the material.

Method: immunoSEQ multiplex PCR; TCRdb's copy keeps in-frame clones and lacks some. The sample yields roughly 330,000 clones, approximately 88% seen once. Germline CDR1 and CDR2: SGHTA and FQGNSA. The CDR3 runs to 16 residues. After removal of 5 bases from V and 4 bases from J, the junction contained 8 bases not matched to a gene. The sequencing sample was made of peripheral blood. J is TRBJ2-3 and V is TRBV7-2; 11 bases agree with TRBD1. The clonotype comes from a man aged 30 to 45 with COVID-19, enrolled during active disease. The CDR3 bases are TGTGCCAGCAGCCTCCACCGGACAGGGGGCGCAGATACGCAGTATTTT. Translated, it gives CASSLHRTGGADTQYF.